These 6 T cell receptor beta chains were all obtained from the same sample, sequenced in a study of blood T cell repertoires in COVID-19. Clones were sequenced by immunoSEQ multiplex PCR, and TCRdb holds only the in-frame ones, with some missing. The table includes some 220,000 clones, around 80% detected once. Sequenced sample: peripheral blood. The receptors here all came from a human donor in a cohort sampled during active COVID-19.

This clone has a handful of counts. The V gene is TRBV30, the J gene TRBJ1-6; 7 nucleotides line up with TRBD1. The ends lost 2 bases at V and 6 bases at J; junction bases unmatched: 7. The germline V gene has CDR1 GTSNPN and CDR2 SVGIG (reference sequence). This CDR3 spans 15 amino acids. CDR3 DNA sequence: TGTGCCTGGAGTAGGGACAGCTTCTTTAATTCACCCCTCCACTTT. It yields the protein CAWSRDSFFNSPLHF.

At least ten counts were recorded for this clone. The rearrangement uses TRBV10-2 and TRBJ2-7, with a possible D match to TRBD1 (5 bases). The germline V and J ends were trimmed by 6 bases and 4 bases, with 19 bases remaining between them. There are 15 residues in the CDR3. Germline V CDR1 and CDR2: WSHSY, SAAADI. CDR3 bases: TGCGCCAGCAGGGACATTAAAAAAACCTTATACGAGCAGTACTTC. Protein product: CASRDIKKTLYEQYF.

CDR3 protein: CASSHRDSGNTIYF. CDR3 coding DNA: TGTGCCAGCAGCCACAGGGACTCTGGAAACACCATATATTTT. This rearrangement joins TRBV5-4 to TRBJ1-3; TRBD1 is a possible D gene (6 bases). The V end lost 4 bases, the J end lost 0 bases, and 8 bases lay between the germline ends. CDR1 and CDR2 from the germline V gene are SGHNT and YYREEE (reference sequence). The CDR3 contains 14 residues.

The CDR3 region has the DNA TGCAGTGCTCTCAGGGAAACCCAGCATTTT. Translation: CSALRETQHF. The gene calls are TRBV20-1 and TRBJ1-5, with D perhaps TRBD1 (5 bases). The V and J ends lost 5 bases and 11 bases respectively, with 10 bases between them. Germline CDR1 and CDR2: DFQATT and SNEGSKA (reference sequence). The CDR3 has 10 amino acids.

This clone turned up a few times. The V and J genes are TRBV27 and TRBJ2-7; 8 bases agree with TRBD2. Trimming cost V 5 bases and J 4 bases; bases outside gene matches: 7. Germline CDR1 is MNHEY and CDR2 is SMNVEV (reference sequence). The CDR3 covers 14 residues. The CDR3 protein is CASSHLAGSYEQYF. CDR3 DNA sequence: TGTGCCAGCAGTCACTTAGCGGGGAGTTACGAGCAGTACTTC.

The chain joins TRBV19 to TRBJ2-1; 8 positions agree with TRBD2. V lost 2 bases, J lost 9 bases, and 15 bases stayed unmatched. CDR1 and CDR2 (germline): LNHDA, SQIVND (reference sequence). The CDR3 contains 17 residues. The CDR3 reads CASSIPYGGLEGSEQFF. CDR3 nucleotide sequence: TGTGCCAGTAGTATACCCTATGGGGGACTAGAGGGGAGTGAGCAGTTCTTC. The full variable domain, its missing parts supplied by reference TRBV19 and TRBJ2-1, is DGGITQSPKYLFRKEGQNVTLSCEQNLNHDAMYWYRQDPGQGLRLIYYSQIVNDFQKGDIAEGYSVSREKKESFPLTVTSAQKNPTAFYLCASSIPYGGLEGSEQFFGPGTRLTVL.